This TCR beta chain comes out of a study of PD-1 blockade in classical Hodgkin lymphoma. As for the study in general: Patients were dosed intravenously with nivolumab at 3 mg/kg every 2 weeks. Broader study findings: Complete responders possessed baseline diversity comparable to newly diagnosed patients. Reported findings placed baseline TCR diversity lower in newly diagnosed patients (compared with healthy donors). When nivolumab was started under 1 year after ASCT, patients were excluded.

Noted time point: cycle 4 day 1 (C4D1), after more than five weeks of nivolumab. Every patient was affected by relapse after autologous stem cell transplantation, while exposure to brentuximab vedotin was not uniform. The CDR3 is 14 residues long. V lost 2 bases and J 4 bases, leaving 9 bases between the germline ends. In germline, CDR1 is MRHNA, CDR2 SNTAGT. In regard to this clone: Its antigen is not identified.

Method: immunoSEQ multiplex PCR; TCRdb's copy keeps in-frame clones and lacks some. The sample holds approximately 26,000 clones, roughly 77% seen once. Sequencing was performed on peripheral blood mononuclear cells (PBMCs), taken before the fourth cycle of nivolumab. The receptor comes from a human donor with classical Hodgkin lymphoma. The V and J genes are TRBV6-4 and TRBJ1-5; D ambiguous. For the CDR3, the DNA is TGTGCCAGCAGTGACGGCCCAGAAAATCAGCCCCAGCATTTT. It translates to CASSDGPENQPQHF.